This T cell receptor beta chain was identified in a study of regulatory T cells in long-lasting Graves disease. Assembly of TCR beta libraries relied on iRepertoire HTBI primers together with Arm-PCR of CDR3 regions. TCRdb passed the multiplex PCR reads through MiXCR, listing each CDR3 protein once. The sample includes about 620,000 distinct CDR3 sequences, 16% seen only once; the top ten take about 17%. As to time point: newly diagnosed GD, antithyroid drugs for less than 3 months. Researchers made the TCR library from RNA that was extracted from PBMCs. This clonotype was recorded at least ten times. The CDR3 runs to 13 residues. The germline gives CDR1 SEHNR, CDR2 FQNEAQ (reference sequence). Between the trimmed V and J ends, which lost 4 bases and 0 bases, there was a span of 7 bases. The same data also went into a second study, on T cells in Graves' hyperthyroidism and ophthalmopathy.

The J gene is TRBJ2-7, the V gene TRBV7-9; D gene unclear. The receptor was derived from a woman aged 30 to 39 with Graves disease. The material was peripheral blood mononuclear cells (PBMCs), obtained at new diagnosis, from a patient treated with antithyroid drugs. The CDR3: CASSSEISYEQYF. CDR3 sequence (DNA): TGTGCCAGCAGCTCGGAGATCTCCTACGAGCAGTACTTC.